This passage covers 6 T cell receptor beta chains from one sample sequenced in a study of blood T cell repertoires in COVID-19. Repertoires were generated with immunoSEQ multiplex PCR, while TCRdb's copy carries only in-frame clones and drops some. The table includes more than 250,000 clones, roughly 87% detected once. Sequences were obtained from PBMCs or T cells enriched from blood (not recorded which). The receptor set was obtained from a woman aged 25 to 39 who had recovered from COVID-19.

This CDR3 reads CASRAQGRNTEAFF. As DNA, the CDR3 is TGTGCCAGCAGGGCCCAGGGCAGGAACACTGAAGCTTTCTTT. The chain combines TRBV6-5 with TRBJ1-1, with D possibly being TRBD1 (5 bases). V was clipped by 6 bases and J by 1 base, with 12 bases between them. Germline V gene data show CDR1 as MNHEY and CDR2 as SVGAGI. This CDR3 is built from 14 residues.

This chain joins TRBV9 and TRBJ1-6, with D perhaps matching TRBD1 (5 bases). V dropped 0 bases and J dropped 7 bases, with 5 bases sitting between them. Germline V gene data show CDR1 as SGDLS and CDR2 as YYNGEE. The CDR3 consists of 13 residues. CDR3 coding DNA: TGTGCCAGCAGCGTAGAGGGGAATTCACCCCTCCACTTT. This encodes CASSVEGNSPLHF.

The J gene is TRBJ2-1, the V gene TRBV6-1, with 8 bases fitting TRBD2. V lost 2 bases to trimming and J lost 6 bases; unmatched junction nucleotides: 6. The CDR3 has 15 residues. Looked up from germline, CDR1 is MNHNS and CDR2 is SASEGT. CDR3 region: CASSEWDSGANEQFF. The CDR3 coding sequence is TGTGCCAGCAGTGAATGGGATAGCGGGGCCAATGAGCAGTTCTTC.

The chain employs TRBV11-2 and TRBJ2-5; TRBD1 might be the D (5 bases). Germline values: CDR1 SGHAT, CDR2 FQNNGV. V lost 8 bases and J lost 2, with 12 bases in between. The CDR3 totals 13 residues. The DNA of the CDR3 is TGTGCCAGCGAAAGACAGAGACAAGAGACCCAGTACTTC. Its translation: CASERQRQETQYF.

The chain couples TRBV9 to TRBJ1-5; TRBD1 agrees at 7 bases. Germline V gene lookup returns CDR1 SGDLS and CDR2 YYNGEE. There are 14 residues in the CDR3. V lost 4 bases to trimming and J lost 3 bases; unmatched junction nucleotides: 4. This CDR3 is CASSPGTDNQPQHF. CDR3 coding DNA: TGTGCCAGCAGCCCAGGGACAGACAATCAGCCCCAGCATTTT.

The CDR3 DNA is TGTGCCAGCAGTCAATCCGGCTCTGGAAACACCATATATTTT. This codes for CASSQSGSGNTIYF. V is TRBV6-5 and J is TRBJ1-3; D unclear. With 5 bases removed from V and 0 bases from J, the gap between germline ends came to 8 bases. This CDR3 has 14 residues. Germline loops: CDR1 MNHEY, CDR2 SVGAGI.